These 7 T cell receptor beta chains came from one sample sequenced in a study of OX40 agonist ivuxolimab in advanced cancers. The table came from immunoSEQ multiplex PCR; TCRdb's copy has only in-frame clones and leaves some out. The repertoire holds 72,000 or so clones, with about nine tenths as singletons. This specimen consisted of CD4+ or CD8+ T cells sorted from blood, obtained in a trial of the OX40 agonist ivuxolimab. The source of these receptors is an adult with an advanced solid tumor such as melanoma, head and neck, liver or kidney cancer.

The chain uses TRBV5-5 and TRBJ1-2; tentatively, D is TRBD1 (6 bases). Trimming left V 5 bases short and J 1 base short, with 18 bases between. Germline CDR1 SGHKS, CDR2 YYEKEE (reference sequence). This CDR3 has 16 amino acids. The CDR3 DNA follows: TGTGCCAGCAGTACGATCTGGGACAAATTTAACTATGGCTACACCTTC. Its translation is CASSTIWDKFNYGYTF.

This chain connects TRBV28 to TRBJ1-4, with TRBD1 as a possible D gene (5 bases). The V and J ends lost 5 bases and 1 base respectively, with 14 bases between them. The CDR3 totals 16 residues. Looked up from germline, CDR1 is MDHEN and CDR2 is SYDVKM. CDR3 sequence: CASSLRQTGTNEKLFF. CDR3 DNA: TGTGCCAGCAGTCTAAGACAGACTGGAACTAATGAAAAACTGTTTTTT.

This clone was seen a single time. The chain combines TRBV6-5 with TRBJ1-1; D is ambiguous. Germline CDR1 and CDR2: MNHEY and SVGAGI. The CDR3 is made up of 13 amino acids. The V gene lost 2 bases and the J gene lost 0 bases, with 4 bases spanning the gap. CDR3 coding DNA: TGTGCCAGCAGTTACCACCTGAACACTGAAGCTTTCTTT. Its translation: CASSYHLNTEAFF.

Details on this clone: This same CDR3 is encoded by further DNA sequences in the sample. This sequence joins TRBV7-9 and TRBJ1-2; 7 bases align to TRBD1. The CDR3 sequence is 15 residues long. The germline CDR1 and CDR2 sequences are SEHNR and FQNEAQ (reference sequence). V gave up 1 base and J gave up 5 bases; unmatched junction bases: 7. The CDR3 protein is CASSLGAGGRYGYTF. CDR3 in DNA: TGTGCCAGCAGCTTAGGGGCAGGGGGTCGGTATGGCTACACCTTC.

The chain joins TRBV7-9 to TRBJ2-1; no clear D. V lost 3 bases and J lost 7, with 7 bases in between. The CDR3 sequence is 12 residues long. Looked up from germline, CDR1 is SEHNR and CDR2 is FQNEAQ (reference sequence). The CDR3 sequence: CASSLGFNEQFF. The CDR3 DNA reads as TGTGCCAGCAGCTTGGGGTTTAATGAGCAGTTCTTC.

The rearrangement joins TRBV2 to TRBJ2-5; D is unclear. V lost 4 bases and J 4 bases, leaving 13 bases between the germline ends. The CDR3 is made up of 14 amino acids. Germline CDR1 is SNHLY and CDR2 is FYNNEI. DNA of the CDR3: TGTGCCAGCAGTGGCACGGACCTGGGAGAGACCCAGTACTTC. Its translation: CASSGTDLGETQYF.

The chain joins TRBV7-3 to TRBJ2-5; possibly TRBD1 or TRBD2 for D (5 bases each). Germline V lookup: CDR1 SGHTA, CDR2 FQGTGA. The CDR3 has 13 residues. Trimming removed 2 bases at V and 1 base at J, with 5 bases between. The chain's CDR3 is CASSLGTQETQYF. CDR3 nucleotide sequence: TGTGCCAGCAGCTTAGGGACCCAAGAGACCCAGTACTTC. The full variable domain, its missing parts supplied by reference TRBV7-3 and TRBJ2-5, is GAGVSQTPSNKVTEKGKYVELRCDPISGHTALYWYRQSLGQGPEFLIYFQGTGAADDSGLPNDRFFAVRPEGSVSTLKIQRTERGDSAVYLCASSLGTQETQYFGPGTRLLVL.